Included here is one T cell receptor (beta chain) sequence, with context. This table comes from immunoSEQ multiplex PCR, and its TCRdb copy is limited to in-frame clones, with some not included. Among hundreds of thousands of clones listed, roughly 90% were seen once. This sample is part of a study of shared T cell receptors in the human thymus. Separately, the same data were catalogued under a study of human thymus T cells. That paper adds: Healthy Finnish infants undergoing corrective surgery for congenital heart defects were used as donors. Resections were taken during corrective heart surgery, and the thymus tissue came from these. Gene usage for V and J segments appeared biased in thymic and blood repertoires. Unrelated individuals had highly overlapping thymic repertoires, as reported in related research.

The sequenced sample consisted of thymocytes. This clonotype originated in a boy in the first two years of life with a congenital heart defect.

In DNA, the CDR3 is TGCGCCAGCAGCCGAGATCGGCGACTAGCGGGAGGGTACGGGGAGCTGTTTTTT. As protein: CASSRDRRLAGGYGELFF. The V call is TRBV4-1, the J call TRBJ2-2; 14 nucleotides match TRBD2. The V gene end was trimmed by 4 bases and the J gene end by 7 bases; junction bases not matched to a gene: 11. CDR1 and CDR2 from the germline V gene are MGHRA and YSYEKL. There are 18 residues in the CDR3.